This T cell receptor beta chain originates from a study of T-cell reconstitution after alpha-beta-depleted transplantation in children. Using unique molecular identifiers, the investigators prepared the TCRbeta library. TCRdb re-called the PCR reads through MiXCR, storing one row per CDR3 protein. The sample consists of 250,000 or so distinct CDR3 sequences, 24% of them appearing once. This CDR3 region has 13 residues. Trimming shortened V by 5 bases and J by 1 base, and 8 bases separated the two germline ends. Germline V gene lookup returns CDR1 SNHLY and CDR2 FYNNEI. The TCR was taken from a female patient between 2 and 15 years old who had a stem cell transplant for congenital amegakaryocytic thrombocytopenia, so the T cells may come from the graft donor. V is TRBV2 and J is TRBJ2-5, with D hard to call. Material: PBMCs, mostly from graft donor cells, obtained 360 days after TCRalphabeta/CD19-depleted stem cell transplant. The chain's CDR3 is CASSRRSQETQYF. The CDR3 coding sequence is TGTGCCAGCAGTCGACGAAGCCAAGAGACCCAGTACTTC.